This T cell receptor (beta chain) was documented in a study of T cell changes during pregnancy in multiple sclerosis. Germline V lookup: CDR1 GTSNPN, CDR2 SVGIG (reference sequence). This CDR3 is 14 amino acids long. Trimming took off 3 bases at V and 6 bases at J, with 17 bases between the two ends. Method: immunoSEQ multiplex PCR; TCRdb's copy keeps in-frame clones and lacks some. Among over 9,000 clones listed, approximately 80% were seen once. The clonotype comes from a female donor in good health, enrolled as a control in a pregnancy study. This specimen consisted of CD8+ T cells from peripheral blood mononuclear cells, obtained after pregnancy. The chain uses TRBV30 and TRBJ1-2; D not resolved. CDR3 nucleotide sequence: TGTGCCTGGAGAGAAGAGGCCTCGAGGGATGGCTACACCTTC. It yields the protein CAWREEASRDGYTF. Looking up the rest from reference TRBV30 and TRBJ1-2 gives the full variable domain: SQTIHQWPATLVQPVGSPLSLECTVEGTSNPNLYWYRQAAGRGLQLLFYSVGIGQISSEVPQNLSASRPQDRQFILSSKKLLLSDSGFYLCAWREEASRDGYTFGSGTRLTVV.